These T cell receptor beta chains were read from a single sample in a study of T cells in localized non-small cell lung cancer. Method: immunoSEQ multiplex PCR; TCRdb's copy keeps in-frame clones and lacks some. This table holds under 60,000 clones, roughly 89% found once. The specimen comprised peripheral blood, sampled before any cancer treatment. The receptors derive from an older male donor with stage III squamous cell lung carcinoma. The CDR3 runs from the conserved cysteine through the conserved F or W. A D gene is named only where the DNA matches it firmly. Only some rows state a clone size, as once, few, many or a class for expanded clones.

cdr3_length	clone_size	d_call	v_call	j_call	cdr3_aa	cdr3_nt
16	.	TRBD2	TRBV4-2	TRBJ2-3	CASSQDSGGGVNTQYF	TGTGCCAGCAGCCAAGATAGCGGGGGGGGCGTGAATACGCAGTATTTT
13	.	.	TRBV5-1	TRBJ2-2	CASSFQGTGELFF	TGCGCCAGCAGCTTTCAGGGGACCGGGGAGCTGTTTTTT
14	.	TRBD2	TRBV7-9	TRBJ2-5	CASSFSRGSETQYF	TGTGCCAGCAGCTTTTCTCGCGGGAGTGAGACCCAGTACTTC
13	.	.	TRBV29-1	TRBJ1-6	CSVSDRPNSPLHF	TGCAGCGTTTCCGACAGGCCTAATTCACCCCTCCACTTT
14	few	TRBD1	TRBV29-1	TRBJ1-1	CSVRQGPRNTEAFF	TGCAGCGTGCGACAGGGGCCCCGGAACACTGAAGCTTTCTTT
19	.	TRBD2	TRBV11-1	TRBJ2-2	CASSWPSGGQKLNTGELFF	TGTGCCAGCAGCTGGCCTAGCGGGGGACAAAAACTGAACACCGGGGAGCTGTTTTTT
14	.	TRBD2	TRBV7-3	TRBJ2-7	CASSLTSSGSEQYF	TGTGCCAGCAGCTTAACGTCTAGCGGCAGCGAGCAGTACTTC
16	.	TRBD1	TRBV2	TRBJ1-1	CASSNLKHRGNTEAFF	TGTGCCAGCAGTAATTTAAAACACAGGGGAAACACTGAAGCTTTCTTT
13	.	TRBD1	TRBV10-3	TRBJ1-1	CAITQQGQGQAFF	TGTGCCATTACTCAACAAGGACAGGGTCAAGCTTTCTTT
15	.	.	TRBV5-5	TRBJ2-7	CASSPAAPVTYEQYF	TGTGCCAGCAGCCCGGCGGCGCCGGTAACCTACGAGCAGTACTTC
11	few	.	TRBV2	TRBJ2-7	CASSGRYEQYF	TGTGCCAGCAGCGGTAGGTACGAGCAGTACTTC
14	.	.	TRBV29-1	TRBJ2-6	CSVDGGPGANVLTF	TGCAGCGTTGATGGAGGTCCTGGGGCCAACGTCCTGACTTTC
15	.	TRBD2	TRBV7-3	TRBJ2-3	CASSRSGGNTDTQYF	TGTGCCAGCAGCCGCAGCGGGGGGAACACAGATACGCAGTATTTT
12	many	.	TRBV29-1	TRBJ1-3	CSVDGQGNTIYF	TGCAGCGTTGACGGCCAGGGAAACACCATATATTTT
14	few	.	TRBV19	TRBJ1-5	CASSLPGYNQPQHF	TGTGCCAGTAGTCTCCCGGGGTACAATCAGCCCCAGCATTTT
15	once	TRBD1	TRBV7-8	TRBJ1-5	CASSRRQGYNQPQHF	TGTGCCAGCAGCAGACGACAGGGGTACAATCAGCCCCAGCATTTT
12	.	.	TRBV28	TRBJ1-2	CASSQPGYGYTF	TGTGCCAGCAGTCAACCGGGCTATGGCTACACCTTC
14	.	TRBD1	TRBV7-2	TRBJ1-6	CASRSGQGNPPLHF	TGTGCCAGCAGATCCGGACAGGGGAATCCACCCCTCCACTTT
15	.	.	TRBV28	TRBJ2-1	CASSLSGQTYNEQFF	TGTGCCAGCAGTTTATCAGGACAGACCTACAATGAGCAGTTCTTC
15	.	.	TRBV5-5	TRBJ2-2	CASITSTQRGGELFF	TGTGCCAGCATCACTTCGACCCAGAGAGGCGGGGAGCTGTTTTTT
14	.	.	TRBV9	TRBJ1-1	CASSVAAGGTEAFF	TGTGCCAGCAGCGTAGCAGCGGGGGGCACTGAAGCTTTCTTT
18	.	.	TRBV7-9	TRBJ2-3	CASSFIGHGGSDTDTQYF	TGTGCCAGCAGCTTCATTGGGCACGGGGGTTCCGACACAGATACGCAGTATTTT
13	.	.	TRBV6-5	TRBJ1-5	CASSDRDNQPQHF	TGTGCCAGCAGTGACAGAGACAATCAGCCCCAGCATTTT
12	.	TRBD1	TRBV29-1	TRBJ2-5	CSATTGGETQYF	TGCAGCGCGACAACAGGGGGTGAGACCCAGTACTTC
14	once	.	TRBV6-5	TRBJ1-1	CASSNSGEYTEAFF	TGTGCCAGCAGTAACTCGGGGGAATACACTGAAGCTTTCTTT
15	.	.	TRBV9	TRBJ1-1	CASSARVGLNTEAFF	TGTGCCAGCAGCGCGAGGGTGGGGTTGAACACTGAAGCTTTCTTT
16	.	.	TRBV14	TRBJ1-1	CASSQDRGALNTEAFF	TGTGCCAGCAGCCAAGATCGGGGGGCCCTGAACACTGAAGCTTTCTTT
15	.	TRBD1	TRBV4-1	TRBJ2-7	CASIRRDRGSYEQYF	TGCGCCAGCATCCGCCGGGACAGGGGCTCCTACGAGCAGTACTTC
14	.	TRBD2	TRBV5-1	TRBJ2-5	CASSRSGDKETQYF	TGCGCCAGCTCGAGAAGCGGGGATAAAGAGACCCAGTACTTC
12	.	.	TRBV10-3	TRBJ2-7	CAISEAAYEQYF	TGTGCCATCAGTGAGGCAGCCTACGAGCAGTACTTC
14	.	TRBD1	TRBV18	TRBJ1-1	CASSPGQANTEAFF	TGTGCCAGCTCACCGGGACAGGCGAACACTGAAGCTTTCTTT
14	.	.	TRBV5-1	TRBJ2-3	CASSLGQGGDTQYF	TGCGCCAGCAGCCTCGGACAAGGAGGGGATACGCAGTATTTT
12	few	.	TRBV28	TRBJ1-2	CASSPRNYGYTF	TGTGCCAGCAGTCCTAGGAACTATGGCTACACCTTC
16	.	.	TRBV5-5	TRBJ1-6	CASSLVPGRDNSPLHF	TGTGCCAGCAGCTTGGTCCCGGGAAGGGACAATTCACCCCTCCACTTT
19	.	TRBD2	TRBV10-3	TRBJ2-2	CAIRAADGLAGVTTGELFF	TGTGCCATCAGAGCGGCGGACGGACTAGCGGGAGTTACCACCGGGGAGCTGTTTTTT
13	.	.	TRBV12-5	TRBJ1-2	CASGVGGSYGYTF	TGTGCTAGTGGGGTCGGGGGCAGCTATGGCTACACCTTC
15	.	.	TRBV27	TRBJ1-4	CASSLERGPGEKLFF	TGTGCCAGCAGTTTAGAACGGGGTCCAGGGGAAAAACTGTTTTTT
14	.	.	TRBV4-2	TRBJ2-3	CASSPRGITDTQYF	TGTGCCAGCAGCCCCCGGGGGATCACAGATACGCAGTATTTT
15	.	.	TRBV9	TRBJ2-1	CASSVDGGSYNEQFF	TGTGCCAGCAGCGTAGACGGCGGTTCCTACAATGAGCAGTTCTTC
15	.	TRBD1	TRBV25-1	TRBJ2-1	CASSATGASYNEQFF	TGTGCCAGCAGTGCGACAGGGGCCTCCTACAATGAGCAGTTCTTC
15	.	TRBD1	TRBV10-3	TRBJ1-2	CAISTGGIGNYGYTF	TGTGCCATCAGTACAGGGGGTATAGGGAACTATGGCTACACCTTC
13	.	.	TRBV5-1	TRBJ2-5	CASSFSGSETQYF	TGCGCCAGCAGCTTCTCAGGGAGCGAGACCCAGTACTTC
15	.	.	TRBV28	TRBJ1-4	CASSLYRATNEKLFF	TGTGCCAGCAGTTTATACAGGGCAACTAATGAAAAACTGTTTTTT
15	.	TRBD2	TRBV6-1	TRBJ2-3	CASSASGGATDTQYF	TGTGCCAGCAGTGCGTCGGGGGGAGCAACAGATACGCAGTATTTT
16	medium-sized	TRBD1	TRBV7-8	TRBJ2-5	CASSEGDHRGQETQYF	TGTGCCAGCAGCGAAGGGGACCACAGGGGGCAGGAGACCCAGTACTTC
14	.	.	TRBV19	TRBJ2-3	CASRPSRDTDTQYF	TGTGCCAGTAGACCCAGCAGAGACACAGATACGCAGTATTTT
16	.	TRBD2	TRBV2	TRBJ2-2	CASSPLAGTNTGELFF	TGTGCCAGCAGTCCCCTAGCGGGGACGAACACCGGGGAGCTGTTTTTT
16	.	TRBD2	TRBV19	TRBJ2-7	CASSGRTSGKTYEQYF	TGTGCCAGTAGTGGCCGGACTAGCGGAAAGACCTACGAGCAGTACTTC
13	.	TRBD1	TRBV5-1	TRBJ2-2	CASRTGSTGELFF	TGCGCCAGTAGGACAGGGAGCACCGGGGAGCTGTTTTTT
14	.	.	TRBV7-6	TRBJ1-6	CASSSWVLNSPLHF	TGTGCCAGCAGCTCCTGGGTCCTTAATTCACCCCTCCACTTT
12	.	TRBD1	TRBV30	TRBJ1-2	CAFWVGQGGYTF	TGTGCCTTCTGGGTGGGACAGGGTGGCTACACCTTC
14	.	.	TRBV7-2	TRBJ1-2	CASSPTGAPYGYTF	TGTGCCAGCAGCCCAACCGGGGCCCCCTATGGCTACACCTTC
15	.	.	TRBV6-1	TRBJ2-5	CARNLIGRWSETQYF	TGTGCCAGAAATCTTATCGGGAGATGGTCAGAGACCCAGTACTTC
13	.	.	TRBV18	TRBJ2-7	CASSIQGRYEQYF	TGTGCCAGCTCAATCCAGGGACGCTACGAGCAGTACTTC
12	.	.	TRBV6-1	TRBJ2-1	CASTPGYYEQFF	TGTGCCAGCACCCCTGGCTACTATGAGCAGTTCTTC
13	.	.	TRBV19	TRBJ2-7	CASSMRATYEQYF	TGTGCCAGTAGTATGAGGGCAACATACGAGCAGTACTTC
15	.	.	TRBV27	TRBJ2-2	CASSFVTPNTGELFF	TGTGCCAGCAGTTTTGTGACTCCGAACACCGGGGAGCTGTTTTTT
16	.	TRBD1	TRBV9	TRBJ2-5	CASSVGTGVGLETQYF	TGTGCCAGCAGCGTTGGGACAGGGGTTGGGTTAGAGACCCAGTACTTC
18	.	TRBD2	TRBV4-1	TRBJ2-1	CASSQDPPGGGSGNEQFF	TGCGCCAGCAGCCAAGATCCTCCGGGGGGGGGATCTGGGAATGAGCAGTTCTTC